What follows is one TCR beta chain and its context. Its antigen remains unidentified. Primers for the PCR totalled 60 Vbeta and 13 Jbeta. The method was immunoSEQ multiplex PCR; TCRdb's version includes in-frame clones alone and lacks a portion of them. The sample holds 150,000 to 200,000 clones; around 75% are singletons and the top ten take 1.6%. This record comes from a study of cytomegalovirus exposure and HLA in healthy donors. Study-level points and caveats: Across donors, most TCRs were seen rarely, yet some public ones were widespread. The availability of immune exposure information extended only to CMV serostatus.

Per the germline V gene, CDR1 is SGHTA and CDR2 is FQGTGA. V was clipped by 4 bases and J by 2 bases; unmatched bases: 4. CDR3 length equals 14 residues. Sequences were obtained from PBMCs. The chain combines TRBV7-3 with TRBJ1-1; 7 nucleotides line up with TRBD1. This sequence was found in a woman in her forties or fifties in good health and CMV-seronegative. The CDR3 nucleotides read TGTGCCAGCAGCTGGGACAGCCTCAACACTGAAGCTTTCTTT. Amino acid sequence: CASSWDSLNTEAFF.